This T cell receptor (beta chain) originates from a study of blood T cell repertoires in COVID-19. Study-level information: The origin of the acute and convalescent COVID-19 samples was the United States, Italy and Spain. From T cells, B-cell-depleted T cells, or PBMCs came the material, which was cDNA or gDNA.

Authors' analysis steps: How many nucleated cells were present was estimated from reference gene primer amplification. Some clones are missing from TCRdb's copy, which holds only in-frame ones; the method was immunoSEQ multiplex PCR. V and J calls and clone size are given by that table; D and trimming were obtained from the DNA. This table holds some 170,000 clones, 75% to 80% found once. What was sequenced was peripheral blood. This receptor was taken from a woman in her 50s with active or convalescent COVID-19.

The CDR3 loop is CASSFVAGGETQYF. The CDR3 region has the DNA TGTGCCAGCAGCTTCGTGGCGGGGGGGGAGACCCAGTACTTC. The chain couples TRBV7-2 to TRBJ2-5; 9 nucleotides agree with TRBD2. The CDR3 is 14 residues long. V lost 3 bases, J lost 5 bases, and 4 bases stayed unmatched. Germline V gene sequence: CDR1 SGHTA, CDR2 FQGNSA.